This T cell receptor (beta chain) was observed in a study of blood T cell repertoires in COVID-19. The protocol was immunoSEQ multiplex PCR, while the TCRdb copy is restricted to in-frame clones and leaves out a portion. Among fewer than 250,000 clones listed, roughly nine tenths were seen once. V trimming: 6 bases; J trimming: 4 bases; junction bases outside the gene matches: 5. Germline lookup yields CDR1 SQVTM and CDR2 ANQGSEA. This CDR3 has 12 residues. This clonotype was sampled from a man aged 30-40 years with acute or convalescent COVID-19. Sequenced sample: peripheral blood. The chain couples TRBV29-1 to TRBJ1-2; 7 bases align to TRBD1. The CDR3 coding sequence is TGCAGCGTCGGGGACAGTTTCTATGGCTACACCTTC. This sequence encodes CSVGDSFYGYTF.